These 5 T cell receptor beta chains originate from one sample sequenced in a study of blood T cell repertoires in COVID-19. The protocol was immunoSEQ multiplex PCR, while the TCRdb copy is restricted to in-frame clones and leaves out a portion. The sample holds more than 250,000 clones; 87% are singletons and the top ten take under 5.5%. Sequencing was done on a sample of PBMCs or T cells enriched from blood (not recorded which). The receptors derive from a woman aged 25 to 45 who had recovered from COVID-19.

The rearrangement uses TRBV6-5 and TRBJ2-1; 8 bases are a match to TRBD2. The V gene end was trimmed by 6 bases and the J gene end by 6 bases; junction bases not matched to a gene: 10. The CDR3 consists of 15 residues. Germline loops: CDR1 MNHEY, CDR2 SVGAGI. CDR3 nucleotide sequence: TGTGCCAGCAGCGTCGGGGGGGCCTTGGTCAATGAGCAGTTCTTC. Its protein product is CASSVGGALVNEQFF.

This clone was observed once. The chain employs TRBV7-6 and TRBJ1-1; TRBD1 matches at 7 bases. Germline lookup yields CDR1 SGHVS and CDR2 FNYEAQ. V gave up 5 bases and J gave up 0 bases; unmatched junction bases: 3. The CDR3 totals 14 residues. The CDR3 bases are TGTGCCAGCAGCCCGACAGGGTTGAACACTGAAGCTTTCTTT. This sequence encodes CASSPTGLNTEAFF.

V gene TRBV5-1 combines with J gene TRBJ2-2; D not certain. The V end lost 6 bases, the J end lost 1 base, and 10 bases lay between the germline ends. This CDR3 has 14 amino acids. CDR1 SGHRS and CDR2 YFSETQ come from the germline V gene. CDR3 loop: CASNYDLNTGELFF. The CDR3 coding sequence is TGCGCCAGCAACTACGACCTGAACACCGGGGAGCTGTTTTTT.

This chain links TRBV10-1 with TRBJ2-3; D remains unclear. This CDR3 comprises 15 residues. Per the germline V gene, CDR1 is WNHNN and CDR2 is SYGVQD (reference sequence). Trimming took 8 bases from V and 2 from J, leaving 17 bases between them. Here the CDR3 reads CASRTEEPITDTQYF. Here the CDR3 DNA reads TGCGCCAGCCGTACTGAAGAACCCATCACAGATACGCAGTATTTT.

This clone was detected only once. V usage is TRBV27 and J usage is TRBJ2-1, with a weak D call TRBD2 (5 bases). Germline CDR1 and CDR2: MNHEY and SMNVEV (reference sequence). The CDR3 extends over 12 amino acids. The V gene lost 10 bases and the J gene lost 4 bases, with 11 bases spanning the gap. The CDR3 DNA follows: TGTGCCACCGGACTGGTATACAATGAGCAGTTCTTC. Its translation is CATGLVYNEQFF.